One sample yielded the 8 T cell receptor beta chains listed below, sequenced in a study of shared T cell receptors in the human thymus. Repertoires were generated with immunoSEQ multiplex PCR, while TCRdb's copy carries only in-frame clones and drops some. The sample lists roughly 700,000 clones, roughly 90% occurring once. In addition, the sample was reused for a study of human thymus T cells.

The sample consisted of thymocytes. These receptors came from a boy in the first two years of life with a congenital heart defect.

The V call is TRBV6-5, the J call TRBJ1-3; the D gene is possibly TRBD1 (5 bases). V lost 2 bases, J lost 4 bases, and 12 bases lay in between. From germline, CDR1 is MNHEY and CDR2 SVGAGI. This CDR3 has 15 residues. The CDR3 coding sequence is TGTGCCAGCAGTTACGGGGGGGGTGTAGGAAACACCATATATTTT. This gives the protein CASSYGGGVGNTIYF.

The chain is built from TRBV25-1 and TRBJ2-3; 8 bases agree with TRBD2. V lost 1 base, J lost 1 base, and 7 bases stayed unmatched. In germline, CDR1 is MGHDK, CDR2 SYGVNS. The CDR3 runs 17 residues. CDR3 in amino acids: CASSESASGFGTDTQYF. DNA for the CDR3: TGTGCCAGCAGTGAATCGGCTAGCGGGTTTGGCACAGATACGCAGTATTTT.

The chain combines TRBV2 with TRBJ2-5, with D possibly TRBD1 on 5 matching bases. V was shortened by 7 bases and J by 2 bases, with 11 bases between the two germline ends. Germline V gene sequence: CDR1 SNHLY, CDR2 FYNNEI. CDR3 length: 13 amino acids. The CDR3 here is CASTDSPQETQYF. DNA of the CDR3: TGTGCCAGCACCGACAGTCCGCAAGAGACCCAGTACTTC.

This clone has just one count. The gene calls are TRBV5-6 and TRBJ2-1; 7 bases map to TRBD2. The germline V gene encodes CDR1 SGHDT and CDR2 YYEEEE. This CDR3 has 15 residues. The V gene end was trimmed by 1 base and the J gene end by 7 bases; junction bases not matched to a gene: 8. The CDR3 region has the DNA TGTGCCAGCAGCTTGTCCGCGGGAGTAGCGAATGAGCAGTTCTTC. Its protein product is CASSLSAGVANEQFF.

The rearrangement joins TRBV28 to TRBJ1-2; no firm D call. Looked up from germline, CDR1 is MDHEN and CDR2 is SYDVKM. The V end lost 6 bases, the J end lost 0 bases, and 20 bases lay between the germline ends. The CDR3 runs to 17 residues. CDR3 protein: CASSSPSGVPANYGYTF. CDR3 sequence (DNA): TGTGCCAGCAGCTCCCCGTCCGGAGTGCCAGCTAACTATGGCTACACCTTC.

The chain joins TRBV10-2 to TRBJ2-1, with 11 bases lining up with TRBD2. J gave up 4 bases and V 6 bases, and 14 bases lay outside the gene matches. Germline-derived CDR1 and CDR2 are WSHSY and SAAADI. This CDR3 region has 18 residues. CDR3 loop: CASSPTSGDSPGYNEQFF. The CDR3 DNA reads TGCGCCAGCAGCCCGACTAGCGGGGACTCGCCGGGTTACAATGAGCAGTTCTTC.

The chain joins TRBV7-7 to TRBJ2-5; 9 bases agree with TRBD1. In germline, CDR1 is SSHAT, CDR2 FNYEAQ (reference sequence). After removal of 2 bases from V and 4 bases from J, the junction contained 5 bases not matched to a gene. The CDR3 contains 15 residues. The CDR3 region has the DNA TGTGCCAGCAGCTTACCGGGACAGGGAAGAGAGACCCAGTACTTC. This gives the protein CASSLPGQGRETQYF.

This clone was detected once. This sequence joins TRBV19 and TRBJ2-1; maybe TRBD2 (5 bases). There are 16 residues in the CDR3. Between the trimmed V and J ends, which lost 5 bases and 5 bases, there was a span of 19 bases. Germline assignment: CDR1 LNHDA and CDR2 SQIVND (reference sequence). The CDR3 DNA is TGTGCCAGTAGTCCCAAACCGATAGCGTCCGACAATGAGCAGTTCTTC. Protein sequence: CASSPKPIASDNEQFF.